This T cell receptor (beta chain) is from a study of T-cell reconstitution after alpha-beta-depleted transplantation in children. This CDR3 is built from 15 residues. Germline V gene lookup returns CDR1 PRHDT and CDR2 FYEKMQ (reference sequence). V trimming: 4 bases; J trimming: 7 bases; junction bases outside the gene matches: 9. Unique molecular identifiers were incorporated into the prepared TCRbeta library. TCRdb re-derived calls from the PCR reads in MiXCR, one entry per CDR3 protein. This table holds hundreds of thousands of distinct CDR3 sequences, about 9.2% found once. This clonotype was detected only a few times.

The chain joins TRBV13 to TRBJ2-3; 9 nucleotides agree with TRBD1. The receptor was isolated from a human donor who donated a stem cell graft to a child with acute lymphoblastic leukemia. The source material was PBMCs from the stem cell graft donor, sampled from the stem cell graft. The CDR3 is CASSSRRDRDYTQYF. Here the CDR3 DNA reads TGTGCCAGCAGCTCCCGCCGGGACAGGGATTATACGCAGTATTTT.